This T cell receptor beta chain was identified in a study of molecular identifiers for immune sequencing clone quantification. On the study more broadly: Replicates split RNA from roughly 21,000 or 96,000 naive CD8 cells five ways, and the researchers sequenced four portions.

This clonotype showed up just a few times. For bulk TCR libraries, previously described methods and listed TCR primers were used. TCRdb recomputed calls from the PCR reads with MiXCR, one row per CDR3 protein. This table has some 680,000 distinct CDR3 sequences, 25% appearing once. The CDR3 has 12 amino acids. The germline V and J ends were trimmed by 8 bases and 6 bases, with 14 bases remaining between them. Per germline, CDR1 LNHNV and CDR2 YYDKDF (reference sequence). The rearrangement joins TRBV15 to TRBJ2-7; D ambiguous. The sequence came from a human donor in good health. Some libraries in this study had Jurkat cell RNA spiked in. Source material: naive CD8+ T cells from blood, with Jurkat cell RNA spiked in. Subset: FACS-sorted CD8+CD4-CCR7+CD45RA+ naive T cells. CDR3 sequence: CATRIKGGEQYF. In DNA form, the CDR3 reads TGTGCCACCCGTATTAAGGGTGGCGAGCAGTACTTC.